This TCR beta chain is from a study of blood T cell repertoires in COVID-19. Across fewer than 25 US areas, participants ranged in age from about 18 to 90 years. Among Cohort 3 donors, those recovered had two negative PCRs, clearance, or symptom resolution. V was pared by 5 bases and J by 7 bases, with 14 bases between. Germline V gene data show CDR1 as MNHEY and CDR2 as SVGAGI. The CDR3 totals 13 residues. In the original processing: Quantification of nucleated cells was approximated via reference gene primer amplification. TCRdb's copy holds only in-frame clones and misses some; the assay was immunoSEQ multiplex PCR. V and J calls and clone size are copied from that table; D and trimming were computed from the DNA. The sample shows approximately 300,000 clones, about 92% of them seen only once.

The sequence was obtained from a woman aged 25 to 39 who had recovered from COVID-19. Input material: PBMCs or T cells enriched from blood (not recorded which). The J gene is TRBJ1-2, the V gene TRBV6-5; no definite D call. Here the CDR3 reads CASSRGGGPGYTF. CDR3 nucleotides: TGTGCCAGCAGTCGGGGAGGAGGGCCTGGCTACACCTTC.